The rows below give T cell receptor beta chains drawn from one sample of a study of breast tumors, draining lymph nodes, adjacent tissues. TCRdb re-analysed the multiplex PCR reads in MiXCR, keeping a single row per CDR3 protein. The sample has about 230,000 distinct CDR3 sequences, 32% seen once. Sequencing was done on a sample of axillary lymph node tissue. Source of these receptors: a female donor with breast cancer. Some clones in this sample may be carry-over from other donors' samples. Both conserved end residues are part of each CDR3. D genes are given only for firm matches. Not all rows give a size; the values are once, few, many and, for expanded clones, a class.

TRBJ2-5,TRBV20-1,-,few,CSALDRRGQATQYF,TGCAGTGCACTGGACCGAAGGGGACAAGCGACCCAGTACTTC
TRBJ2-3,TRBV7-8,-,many,CASSLAQGTDTQYF,TGTGCCAGCAGCTTAGCGCAGGGCACAGATACGCAGTATTTT
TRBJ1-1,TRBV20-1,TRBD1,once,CSALSGQGLSEAFF,TGCAGTGCCCTCTCCGGACAGGGATTATCTGAAGCTTTCTTT
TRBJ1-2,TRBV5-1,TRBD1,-,CASSLWGQGYGYTF,TGCGCCAGCAGCTTGTGGGGACAGGGGTATGGCTACACCTTC
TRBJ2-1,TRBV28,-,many,CASKDLNNEQFF,TGTGCCAGCAAGGACTTGAACAATGAGCAGTTCTTC
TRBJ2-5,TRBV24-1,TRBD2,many,CATSDSSVAGGVGTQYF,TGTGCCACCAGTGATTCCTCTGTAGCGGGAGGAGTCGGGACCCAGTACTTC
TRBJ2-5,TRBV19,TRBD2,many,CASSDRGGETQYF,TGTGCCAGTAGTGATCGGGGGGGGGAGACCCAGTACTTC
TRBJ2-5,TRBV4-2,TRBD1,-,CASSQVPGQQETQYF,TGTGCCAGCAGCCAAGTCCCGGGACAGCAAGAGACCCAGTACTTC
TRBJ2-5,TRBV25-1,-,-,CASRDPASVDQTRQTQYF,TGTGCCAGCAGGGATCCGGCTAGCGTTGACCAGACGCGCCAGACCCAGTACTTC
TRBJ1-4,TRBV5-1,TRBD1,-,CASSRTGTGSNEKLFF,TGCGCCAGCAGCAGAACCGGGACAGGTTCTAATGAAAAACTGTTTTTT
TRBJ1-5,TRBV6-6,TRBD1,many,CASSHSAGTVSNQPQHF,TGTGCCAGCAGTCACTCGGCCGGGACAGTTAGCAATCAGCCCCAGCATTTT
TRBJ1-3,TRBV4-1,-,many,CASSPRNSGNTIYF,TGCGCCAGCAGCCCGAGGAACTCTGGAAACACCATATATTTT
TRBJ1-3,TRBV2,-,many,CAKREGGSGNTIYF,TGTGCCAAGCGGGAAGGGGGCTCTGGAAACACCATATATTTT
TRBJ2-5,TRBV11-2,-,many,CASSLEQEKPQETQYF,TGTGCCAGCAGCTTAGAACAAGAAAAACCCCAAGAGACCCAGTACTTC
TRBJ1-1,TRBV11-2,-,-,CASSFTEAEAFF,TGTGCCAGCAGCTTCACCGAGGCTGAAGCTTTCTTT
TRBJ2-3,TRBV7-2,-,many,CASSLYADTQYF,TGTGCCAGCAGCTTATACGCAGATACGCAGTATTTT
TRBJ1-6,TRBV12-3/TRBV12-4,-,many,CASSSGGVNSPLHF,TGTGCCAGCAGTTCCGGGGGGGTCAATTCACCCCTCCACTTT
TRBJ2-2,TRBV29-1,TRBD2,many,CSVGGGRTPSGTGELFF,TGCAGCGTTGGGGGCGGGAGAACCCCTTCGGGCACCGGGGAGCTGTTTTTT
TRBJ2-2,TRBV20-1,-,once,CSARDLRGQVTGELFF,TGCAGTGCTAGAGATCTAAGGGGCCAGGTTACCGGGGAGCTGTTTTTT
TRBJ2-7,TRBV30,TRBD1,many,CALGTVEQYF,TGTGCCCTAGGGACAGTCGAGCAGTACTTC
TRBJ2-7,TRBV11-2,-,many,CASSAHVGSYEQYF,TGTGCCAGCAGCGCCCACGTGGGCTCCTACGAGCAGTACTTC
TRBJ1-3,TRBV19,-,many,CASKGERSGNTIYF,TGTGCCAGTAAGGGGGAACGCTCTGGAAACACCATATATTTT
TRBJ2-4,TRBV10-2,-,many,CASSREIDKNIQYF,TGCGCCAGCTCACGGGAAATCGACAAAAACATTCAGTACTTC
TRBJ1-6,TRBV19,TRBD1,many,CASTRDRSSPLHF,TGTGCCAGCACCCGGGACAGGTCTTCACCCCTCCACTTT
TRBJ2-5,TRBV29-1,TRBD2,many,CSVSVREGETQYF,TGCAGCGTTTCGGTCCGGGAGGGAGAGACCCAGTACTTC
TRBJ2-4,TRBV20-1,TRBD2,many,CSAATSGRGKNIQYF,TGCAGTGCAGCCACTAGCGGGCGCGGCAAAAACATTCAGTACTTC
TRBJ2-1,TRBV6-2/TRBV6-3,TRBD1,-,CASGRTGAVYNEQFF,TGTGCCAGCGGACGGACAGGAGCCGTTTACAATGAGCAGTTCTTC
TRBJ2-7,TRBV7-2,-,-,CASSSTATSLYEQYF,TGTGCCAGCAGCTCTACAGCAACGAGCTTGTACGAGCAGTACTTC
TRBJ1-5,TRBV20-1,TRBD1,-,CSASADRMNQPHHF,TGCAGTGCTAGTGCGGACAGGATGAATCAGCCTCATCATTTT
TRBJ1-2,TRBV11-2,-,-,CASSNRDGPTF,TGTGCCAGCAGTAACAGGGACGGCCCCACCTTC
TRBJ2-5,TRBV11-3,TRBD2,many,CASSLVGTSRNKETQYF,TGTGCCAGCAGCTTAGTCGGGACTAGCAGAAATAAAGAGACCCAGTACTTC
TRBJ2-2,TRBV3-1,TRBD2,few,CASSQELAGVRTGELFF,TGTGCCAGCAGCCAAGAGCTAGCGGGAGTGAGGACCGGGGAGCTGTTTTTT
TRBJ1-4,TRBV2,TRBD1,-,CASSADRATNEKLFF,TGTGCCAGCAGTGCCGACAGGGCAACTAATGAAAAACTGTTTTTT
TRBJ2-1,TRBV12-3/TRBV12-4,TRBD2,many,CASSFRTSEYNEQFF,TGTGCCAGCAGTTTCAGAACTAGCGAGTACAATGAGCAGTTCTTC
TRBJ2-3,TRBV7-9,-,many,CASSFRGDTQYF,TGTGCCAGCAGCTTTCGGGGCGATACGCAGTATTTT
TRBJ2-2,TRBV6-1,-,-,CASIRGGGTGELFF,TGTGCCAGCATCAGAGGAGGGGGGACCGGGGAGCTGTTTTTT
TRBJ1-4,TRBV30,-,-,CAWSGNGDTFFDNEKLFF,TGTGCCTGGAGTGGGAACGGCGATACTTTCTTCGATAATGAAAAACTGTTTTTT
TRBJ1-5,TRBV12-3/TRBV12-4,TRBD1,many,CASTRTGDQPQHF,TGTGCCAGCACGAGGACAGGCGATCAGCCCCAGCATTTT
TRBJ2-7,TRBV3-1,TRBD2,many,CATGSGAEQYF,TGTGCCACGGGAAGCGGGGCCGAGCAGTACTTC
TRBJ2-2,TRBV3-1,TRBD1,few,CASSRDSLPGELFF,TGTGCCAGCAGCCGGGACAGCCTACCCGGGGAGCTGTTTTTT
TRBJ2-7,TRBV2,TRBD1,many,CASDRDTYEQYF,TGTGCCAGTGACAGGGATACCTACGAGCAGTACTTC
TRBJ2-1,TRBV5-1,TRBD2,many,CASSQQLAGGPIEQFF,TGCGCCAGCAGCCAACAACTAGCGGGAGGGCCGATTGAGCAGTTCTTC
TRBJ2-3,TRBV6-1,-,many,CASSEGWLLSTDTQYF,TGTGCCAGCAGTGAAGGGTGGCTACTTAGCACAGATACGCAGTATTTT
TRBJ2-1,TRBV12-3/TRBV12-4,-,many,CASSLESYNEQFF,TGTGCCAGCAGTCTGGAGTCGTACAATGAGCAGTTCTTC
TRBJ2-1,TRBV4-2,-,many,CASSQVNEQFF,TGTGCCAGCAGCCAAGTGAATGAGCAGTTCTTC
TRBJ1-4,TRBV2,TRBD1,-,CASIRDRELFF,TGTGCCAGCATACGGGACAGGGAGTTGTTTTTT
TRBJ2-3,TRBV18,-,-,CASSPRQAPTDTQYF,TGTGCCAGCTCACCACGTCAGGCGCCCACAGATACGCAGTATTTT
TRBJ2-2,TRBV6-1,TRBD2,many,CASSEGAAGVGELFF,TGTGCCAGCAGTGAAGGGGCCGCGGGAGTTGGGGAGCTGTTTTTT
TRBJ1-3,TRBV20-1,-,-,CSARAGGANTIYF,TGCAGTGCTAGGGCTGGGGGGGCAAACACCATATATTTT
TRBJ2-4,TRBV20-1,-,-,CSAGNSIKNIQYF,TGCAGTGCTGGGAACAGCATAAAAAACATTCAGTACTTC
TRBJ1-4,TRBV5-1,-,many,CASSMCYREKLFF,TGCGCCAGCAGCATGTGCTACAGGGAAAAACTGTTTTTT
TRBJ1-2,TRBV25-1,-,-,CTSRDPQLGDSRGGYTF,TGTACCAGCAGGGACCCACAGTTGGGGGATTCTAGAGGGGGCTACACCTTC